This T cell receptor (beta chain) was sequenced for a study of shared clonotypes between healthy human individuals. Overall study findings and caveats: Apart from blood, nothing was sampled; tissue repertoires likely differ.

DNA from unsorted PBMC was sequenced on ten immunoSEQ deep assay plates. Data came from immunoSEQ multiplex PCR; TCRdb stores just in-frame clones and leaves some out. Here the sample spans 400,000 to 600,000 clones, 75% to 80% being singletons. J gave up 2 bases and V 2 bases, and 3 bases lay outside the gene matches. Germline V gene lookup returns CDR1 SGDLS and CDR2 YYNGEE. The CDR3 runs 15 residues. Worth noting for this clone: Its antigen is as yet unknown.

Unsorted samples, those not sorted, used roughly 99 million PBMCs for genomic DNA. The clonotype comes from a woman in her forties in good health. Some clones in this sample may be carry-over from other donors' samples. This chain uses TRBV9 with TRBJ2-3; 9 bases agree with TRBD2. Sequenced: PBMCs. The CDR3 is CASSVLAGDTDTQYF. The CDR3 DNA reads as TGTGCCAGCAGCGTTTTAGCGGGAGACACAGATACGCAGTATTTT.